This T cell receptor beta chain was identified during a study of identical twins. General study findings and limits: Reduced insertions were recorded for abundant cord blood beta clonotypes, with no such pattern in memory repertoires. Models underestimated TCR alpha sharing (out-of-frame) in monozygotic twins. The study drew conclusions from cross-sectional statistical analysis, not from following the same donors.

This clonotype was seen many times. Its target is unknown. Between the trimmed V and J ends, which lost 4 bases and 1 base, there was a span of 10 bases. The germline CDR1 and CDR2 sequences are SEHNR and FQNEAQ (reference sequence). The CDR3 is 14 residues long. cDNA carried unique molecular identifiers, and a universal primer site was added by template switching. MiXCR was run by TCRdb on the 5' RACE reads, yielding one entry per CDR3 protein. The sample lists more than 650,000 distinct CDR3 sequences; 5.5% to 6.5% were seen once. The sequence derives from a man in his late teens or twenties in good health. The J gene is TRBJ1-1, the V gene TRBV7-9; D not resolved. The sample taken for sequencing was naive T cells sorted from blood. CDR3 residues: CASSSPNQNTEAFF. DNA for the CDR3: TGTGCCAGCAGCTCTCCAAACCAGAACACTGAAGCTTTCTTT.